This T cell receptor (delta chain) derives from a study of gamma-delta T cells after stem cell transplantation. This clone turned up a few times. This sequence is one base from a far larger clone and is likely a read error. Looked up from germline, CDR1 is GEAIGNYY and CDR2 is EKD. This CDR3 region has 15 residues. The V and J ends lost 1 base and 10 bases, in that order; junction bases with no gene match: 10. TCRdb ran CATT on the RT-PCR reads. Here the sample spans more than 1,200 delta-chain clones, 13% being singletons. The sequencing sample was made of gamma-delta T cells. The chain is built from TRDV2 and TRDJ1, with 11 bases matching TRDD3. This TCR was recovered from a human donor. It is not recorded whose cells these are; they may come from a transplant donor. Here the CDR3 DNA reads TGTGCCTGTGACACGCTGGGGGATACATCAGGGACACTCATCTTT. This translates into CACDTLGDTSGTLIF.